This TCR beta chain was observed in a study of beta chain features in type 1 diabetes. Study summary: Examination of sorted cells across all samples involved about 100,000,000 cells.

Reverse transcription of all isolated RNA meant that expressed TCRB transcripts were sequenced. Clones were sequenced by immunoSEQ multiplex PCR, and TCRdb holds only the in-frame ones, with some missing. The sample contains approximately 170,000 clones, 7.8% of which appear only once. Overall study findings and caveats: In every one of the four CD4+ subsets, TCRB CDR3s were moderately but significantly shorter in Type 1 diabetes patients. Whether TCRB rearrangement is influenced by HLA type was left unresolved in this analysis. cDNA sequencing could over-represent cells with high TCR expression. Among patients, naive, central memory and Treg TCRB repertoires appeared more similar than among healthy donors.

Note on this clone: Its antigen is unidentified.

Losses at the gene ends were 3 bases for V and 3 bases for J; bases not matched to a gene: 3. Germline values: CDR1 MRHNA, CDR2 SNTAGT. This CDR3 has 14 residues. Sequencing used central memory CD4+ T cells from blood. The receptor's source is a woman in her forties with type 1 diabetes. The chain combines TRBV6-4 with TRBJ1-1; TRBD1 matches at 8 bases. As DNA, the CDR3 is TGTGCCAGCAGTGAAGGACAGGGCTACACTGAAGCTTTCTTT. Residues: CASSEGQGYTEAFF.